This T cell receptor (beta chain) was obtained from a study of blood T cells in healthy people across ages. Note on this clonotype: What it recognizes is unknown.

The authors ran a second PCR of about 6 to 11 cycles using a sample-barcoded 5' primer and a J-beta primer mix. TCRdb itself ran the 5' RACE reads through MiXCR, one entry per CDR3 protein. The table shows about 930,000 distinct CDR3 sequences, with about 29% occurring only once. Regarding the study as a whole: Because sorting was not performed, PBMCs prevented conclusive naive versus antigen-experienced comparison.

These data were also reused for a study on T cells of mothers and their children.

The sequence derives from a woman aged 40 to 50 in good health. Sequencing input: blood.

The CDR3 protein is CASSLGGAGGTTEAFF. CDR3 nucleotides: TGTGCCAGCAGCTTAGGCGGGGCAGGGGGGACCACTGAAGCTTTCTTT. V is TRBV7-8 and J is TRBJ1-1, with 7 bases that match TRBD1. This CDR3 is 16 amino acids long. V shed 1 base and J 4 bases; nucleotides not matched to a gene: 9. CDR1 and CDR2 from the germline V gene are SGHVS and FQNEAQ.